One sample yielded the 27 T cell receptor beta chains listed below, sequenced in a study of cytomegalovirus exposure and HLA in healthy donors. Some clones are missing from TCRdb's copy, which holds only in-frame ones; the method was immunoSEQ multiplex PCR. The sample lists under 200,000 clones; roughly 96% were seen once. The sequenced material came from PBMCs. The receptor set was obtained from a young woman in good health and CMV-seronegative.

This rearrangement joins TRBV5-1 to TRBJ2-5; no definite D call. Germline V CDR1 and CDR2: SGHRS, YFSETQ. Trimming cost V 0 bases and J 7 bases, with 10 bases left between them. This CDR3 spans 13 amino acids. Here the CDR3 DNA reads TGCGCCAGCAGCTTGGGCGACATAGGGACCCAGTACTTC. Translating it yields CASSLGDIGTQYF.

The rearrangement joins TRBV9 to TRBJ1-2; TRBD1 matches 8 bases. V lost 3 bases to trimming and J lost 0 bases; unmatched junction nucleotides: 10. This CDR3 is built from 17 residues. The V gene's germline CDR1 is SGDLS and CDR2 YYNGEE. The CDR3 DNA is TGTGCCAGCAGCGAGAGAGGGACAGGACCCGCTAACTATGGCTACACCTTC. Translating gives CASSERGTGPANYGYTF. The complete variable domain, with remaining parts taken from reference TRBV9 and TRBJ1-2, reads DSGVTQTPKHLITATGQRVTLRCSPRSGDLSVYWYQQSLDQGLQFLIQYYNGEERAKGNILERFSAQQFPDLHSELNLSSLELGDSALYFCASSERGTGPANYGYTFGSGTRLTVV.

The chain is built from TRBV30 and TRBJ1-6, with 7 bases identical to TRBD1. This CDR3 is built from 18 residues. The junction had 16 bases not matched to a gene; V was cut back by 4 bases and J by 4 bases. From germline, CDR1 is GTSNPN and CDR2 SVGIG (reference sequence). The CDR3 here is CAWTRTGTTGAYNSPLHF. In nucleotides, the CDR3 is TGTGCCTGGACCAGGACAGGTACTACGGGAGCGTATAATTCACCCCTCCACTTT.

In DNA, the CDR3 is TGTGCCAGCAGCCCGAGTCGAGCGGGGGGACATGAGACCCAGTACTTC. This gives the protein CASSPSRAGGHETQYF. V gene TRBV7-9 combines with J gene TRBJ2-5, with 9 bases that match TRBD2. Germline CDR1 reads SEHNR; CDR2 reads FQNEAQ (reference sequence). The CDR3 spans 16 residues. V lost 5 bases, J lost 5 bases, and 12 bases stayed unmatched.

The chain couples TRBV10-3 to TRBJ1-2, with no clear D. The CDR3 covers 13 residues. V lost 0 bases, J lost 8 bases, and 10 bases lay in between. Germline V lookup: CDR1 ENHRY, CDR2 SYGVKD. CDR3 in amino acids: CAISESRAGGYTF. In nucleotides, the CDR3 is TGTGCCATCAGTGAGTCGAGGGCCGGCGGCTACACCTTC.

The chain recombines TRBV19 with TRBJ2-1; 7 bases match TRBD1. With 6 bases clipped from V and 0 bases from J, the junction kept 8 bases outside the gene matches. CDR3 size: 16 residues. Germline lookup yields CDR1 LNHDA and CDR2 SQIVND (reference sequence). The CDR3 loop is CASRMGQKSSYNEQFF. As DNA, the CDR3 is TGTGCCAGTAGAATGGGACAGAAGAGCTCCTACAATGAGCAGTTCTTC.

The chain couples TRBV18 to TRBJ2-7, with D possibly TRBD1 on 6 matching bases. CDR1 is KGHSH, CDR2 LQKENI, per germline. V was cut by 3 bases and J by 2 bases, with 8 bases left in between. CDR3 length equals 13 residues. Written as DNA, the CDR3 is TGTGCCAGCTCACCCAGGACAGCCTACGAGCAGTACTTC. Protein sequence: CASSPRTAYEQYF.

The chain combines TRBV29-1 with TRBJ2-5, with 12 positions matching TRBD1. The V segment lost 0 bases and the J segment 5 bases; nucleotides outside the gene matches: 4. The CDR3 has 15 amino acids. Germline CDR1 is SQVTM and CDR2 is ANQGSEA. The CDR3 nucleotides are TGCAGCGTTGAAGAGGGGACAGGGGGCGGGGAGACCCAGTACTTC. Its translation is CSVEEGTGGGETQYF.

This rearrangement joins TRBV4-3 to TRBJ2-3, with 7 bases that match TRBD2. The V gene's germline CDR1 is LGHNA and CDR2 YSLEER. V lost 0 bases, J lost 0 bases, and 3 bases stayed unmatched. This CDR3 comprises 16 residues. CDR3 in DNA: TGCGCCAGCAGCCAAGAGGGGGGGTCTAGCACAGATACGCAGTATTTT. This encodes CASSQEGGSSTDTQYF.

This clone was seen once. This chain links TRBV9 with TRBJ2-1, with 7 bases that match TRBD2. V lost 0 bases, J lost 12 bases, and 6 bases stayed unmatched. Germline V gene data show CDR1 as SGDLS and CDR2 as YYNGEE. The CDR3 is 13 amino acids. The CDR3 here is CASSVEGRGGQFF. The CDR3, as DNA: TGTGCCAGCAGCGTAGAAGGGAGGGGTGGGCAGTTCTTC. Full variable domain (remainder filled in from reference TRBV9 and TRBJ2-1): DSGVTQTPKHLITATGQRVTLRCSPRSGDLSVYWYQQSLDQGLQFLIQYYNGEERAKGNILERFSAQQFPDLHSELNLSSLELGDSALYFCASSVEGRGGQFFGPGTRLTVL.

J is TRBJ2-7 and V is TRBV7-2, with D perhaps matching TRBD2 (6 bases). Trimming left V 5 bases short and J 0 bases short, with 11 bases between. The germline V gene encodes CDR1 SGHTA and CDR2 FQGNSA. The CDR3 length is 14 residues. The DNA for the CDR3 is TGTGCCAGCAGCGGCCGGGACTCCTCCTACGAGCAGTACTTC. It specifies CASSGRDSSYEQYF.

The V call is TRBV29-1, the J call TRBJ1-3; D uncertain. The CDR3 extends over 14 amino acids. V was clipped by 7 bases and J by 4 bases, with 17 bases between them. The V gene's germline CDR1 is SQVTM and CDR2 ANQGSEA. The DNA for the CDR3 is TGCAGCGCGGCGTTAAAACGACTGGGAAACACCATATATTTT. It codes for CSAALKRLGNTIYF.

V is TRBV6-5 and J is TRBJ2-1, with 10 bases identical to TRBD1. This CDR3 spans 16 amino acids. Germline V lookup: CDR1 MNHEY, CDR2 SVGAGI. V lost 4 bases, J lost 3 bases, and 6 bases stayed unmatched. This chain's CDR3 is CASSSDRGRIYNEQFF. In DNA, the CDR3 is TGTGCCAGCAGTTCCGACAGGGGGCGCATCTACAATGAGCAGTTCTTC.

This chain connects TRBV5-1 to TRBJ2-7; TRBD1 agrees at 7 bases. Per the germline V gene, CDR1 is SGHRS and CDR2 is YFSETQ. CDR3 size: 14 residues. Trimming at V came to 0 bases and at J to 1 base, leaving 1 base not matched to a gene. The CDR3 here is CASSLEGQSYEQYF. The DNA of the CDR3 is TGCGCCAGCAGCTTGGAGGGACAGTCCTACGAGCAGTACTTC.

The V call is TRBV11-2, the J call TRBJ2-2, with 11 bases matching TRBD1. Trimming took 2 bases from V and 6 from J; bases not matched to a gene: 5. The CDR3 is 16 amino acids. Germline V gene data show CDR1 as SGHAT and CDR2 as FQNNGV. The CDR3 loop is CASSLKDRGLPGELFF. The DNA of the CDR3 is TGTGCCAGCAGCTTAAAGGACAGGGGGCTTCCCGGGGAGCTGTTTTTT.

The chain links TRBV19 to TRBJ1-2; 12 nucleotides agree with TRBD1. The CDR3 extends over 15 amino acids. V dropped 4 bases and J dropped 8; count of bases not matched to a gene: 8. CDR1 is LNHDA and CDR2 is SQIVND in the germline V gene (reference sequence). The CDR3 sequence: CASSSPGTGGWGYTF. The DNA of the CDR3 is TGTGCCAGTAGTAGCCCCGGGACAGGGGGCTGGGGCTACACCTTC.

This clone was seen a single time. This sequence joins TRBV7-2 and TRBJ1-5, with D unclear. Germline V lookup: CDR1 SGHTA, CDR2 FQGNSA. V dropped 0 bases and J dropped 0 bases, with 6 bases sitting between them. The CDR3 sequence is 15 residues long. The CDR3 DNA sequence: TGTGCCAGCAGCTTAGCCCCTTATAGCAATCAGCCCCAGCATTTT. This codes for CASSLAPYSNQPQHF.

The rearrangement joins TRBV13 to TRBJ2-3; 8 nucleotides line up with TRBD2. The junction had 13 bases not matched to a gene; V was cut back by 5 bases and J by 6 bases. The CDR3 sequence is 16 residues long. Germline assignment: CDR1 PRHDT and CDR2 FYEKMQ (reference sequence). As DNA, the CDR3 is TGTGCCAGCAGCCCAGCTCGGGAGGGGCGACAGGATACGCAGTATTTT. It encodes CASSPAREGRQDTQYF.

In this sample, this clone turned up once. The chain joins TRBV29-1 to TRBJ2-1; D possibly corresponds to TRBD2 (6 bases). The CDR3 spans 14 residues. V gave up 5 bases and J gave up 0 bases, with 11 bases separating them. Germline loops: CDR1 SQVTM, CDR2 ANQGSEA. The CDR3 sequence: CSVSLANSYNEQFF. The CDR3 nucleotides read TGCAGCGTTAGTCTAGCGAACTCCTACAATGAGCAGTTCTTC.

V and J are TRBV5-6 and TRBJ2-2; a weak D match, TRBD1 (6 bases). The germline V gene has CDR1 SGHDT and CDR2 YYEEEE. The CDR3 sequence is 16 residues long. The ends were cut back, 0 bases at V and 1 base at J, with 10 bases in the middle. CDR3 region: CASSLAGTLNTGELFF. The CDR3 DNA follows: TGTGCCAGCAGCTTGGCCGGGACACTGAACACCGGGGAGCTGTTTTTT.

The V call is TRBV7-6, the J call TRBJ2-2; D is uncertain. CDR1 and CDR2 from the germline V gene are SGHVS and FNYEAQ. The V end lost 1 base, the J end lost 4 bases, and 4 bases lay between the germline ends. CDR3 length: 13 amino acids. The CDR3 is CASSLDLTGELFF. CDR3 in DNA: TGTGCCAGCAGCTTAGATCTCACCGGGGAGCTGTTTTTT.

This chain connects TRBV27 to TRBJ1-4; TRBD1 is a possible D gene (6 bases). CDR1 and CDR2 from the germline V gene are MNHEY and SMNVEV (reference sequence). The V end lost 9 bases, the J end lost 4 bases, and 18 bases lay between the germline ends. The CDR3 runs to 15 residues. The CDR3 nucleotides are TGTGCCAGTAGACAGGCTTTCGCGGATAATGAAAAACTGTTTTTT. It specifies CASRQAFADNEKLFF.

The rearrangement uses TRBV7-9 and TRBJ1-2, with 7 positions matching TRBD1. Germline loops: CDR1 SEHNR, CDR2 FQNEAQ (reference sequence). V lost 8 bases to trimming and J lost 5 bases; unmatched junction nucleotides: 5. The CDR3 is 12 residues long. This chain's CDR3 is CASEKGAYGYTF. The CDR3 DNA is TGTGCCAGCGAAAAGGGGGCATATGGCTACACCTTC. Variable domain in full (rest from reference TRBV7-9 and TRBJ1-2): DTGVSQNPRHKITKRGQNVTFRCDPISEHNRLYWYRQTLGQGPEFLTYFQNEAQLEKSRLLSDRFSAERPKGSFSTLEIQRTEQGDSAMYLCASEKGAYGYTFGSGTRLTVV.

The rearrangement links TRBV11-2 to TRBJ2-7, with TRBD2 identical over 10 bases. The CDR3 runs 16 residues. Unmatched junction bases numbered 10, after V lost 4 bases and J lost 4 bases. In germline, CDR1 is SGHAT, CDR2 FQNNGV. The CDR3: CASSSRRLAGAYEQYF. The CDR3 DNA is TGTGCCAGCAGCTCAAGGAGGCTAGCGGGGGCTTACGAGCAGTACTTC.

This chain uses TRBV9 with TRBJ2-2; D gene uncertain. The CDR3 is made up of 13 amino acids. CDR1 and CDR2 from the germline V gene are SGDLS and YYNGEE. Trimming cost V 1 base and J 4 bases, with 5 bases left between them. The CDR3 DNA reads TGTGCCAGCAGCGTATCGGGCACCGGGGAGCTGTTTTTT. This codes for CASSVSGTGELFF.

The chain's CDR3 is CASSRLAGPTYEQYF. The CDR3 DNA sequence: TGTGCCAGCTCACGACTAGCGGGACCCACCTACGAGCAGTACTTC. The rearrangement uses TRBV18 and TRBJ2-7, with 11 nucleotides matching TRBD2. The trim removed 4 bases at V and 2 bases at J, leaving 4 bases unmatched. The CDR3 is 15 amino acids. Germline assignment: CDR1 KGHSH and CDR2 LQKENI.

V usage is TRBV29-1 and J usage is TRBJ2-7; perhaps TRBD1 as D (6 bases). The germline V gene has CDR1 SQVTM and CDR2 ANQGSEA. This CDR3 contains 13 residues. V was pared by 7 bases and J by 1 base, with 14 bases between. The CDR3 coding sequence is TGCAGCGCCGCGGACAGTGTATCCTACGAGCAGTACTTC. It translates to CSAADSVSYEQYF.